The entry below gives a single T cell receptor beta chain sequence along with its context. Its antigen remains unknown. The length of the CDR3 is 15 residues. CDR1 is LGHDT and CDR2 is YNNKEL in the germline V gene (reference sequence). V was shortened by 1 base and J by 0 bases, with 7 bases between the two germline ends. Following culture for ten to eleven days, CD4+ T cells were isolated. The participants, recipients of two vaccine doses, got either BNT162b2 or mRNA-1273. This specimen comes from a study of vaccination effects on CD4 cells after COVID-19. Study information: Following the second dose by a median of 72 days, the post-vaccine samples were obtained. Each well held about 2 million PBMC cultured with around 9 ug/ml peptides and roughly 9.7 IU/ml IL-2.

Profiled with immunoSEQ multiplex PCR; TCRdb holds only in-frame clones, not every one. The sample includes tens of thousands of clones, about 67% of them seen just once. Specimen: CD4+ T cells from PBMCs cultured without peptide, collected after COVID-19 vaccination. The sequence was collected from a human donor who received a COVID-19 vaccine. The chain has TRBV3-1 (or the pseudogene TRBV3-2) and TRBJ1-3; D gene unclear. The CDR3 region is CASSQVLSSGNTIYF. CDR3 coding DNA: TGTGCCAGCAGCCAAGTTTTAAGCTCTGGAAACACCATATATTTT.